The clone carrying this T cell receptor (beta chain) was detected ten times or more. Unique molecular identifiers were incorporated into the prepared TCRbeta library. Via MiXCR, TCRdb re-called the PCR reads, giving one row per CDR3 protein. The data contain 640,000 or so distinct CDR3 sequences, roughly 17% of them singletons. CDR1 is SGHDT and CDR2 is YYEEEE in the germline V gene. This CDR3 is built from 16 residues. V was cut by 1 base and J by 0 bases, with 13 bases left in between. This specimen belongs to a study of T-cell reconstitution after alpha-beta-depleted transplantation in children. The source of this sequence is a human donor who donated a stem cell graft to a child with acute myeloid leukemia. The material sequenced was PBMCs from the stem cell graft donor, taken from the stem cell graft. The chain links TRBV5-6 to TRBJ1-1; D not resolved. The CDR3 region has the DNA TGTGCCAGCAGCTTGCCAAGGATGAACATGAACACTGAAGCTTTCTTT. This sequence encodes CASSLPRMNMNTEAFF.